The 8 T cell receptor beta chains presented below share a single source sample, sequenced in a study of blood T cell repertoires in COVID-19. Repertoires were generated with immunoSEQ multiplex PCR, while TCRdb's copy carries only in-frame clones and drops some. The sample yields about 170,000 clones, roughly 90% seen once. Material for sequencing was peripheral blood. These receptors all come from a man aged 45 to 65 with acute or convalescent COVID-19.

The V and J genes are TRBV7-9 and TRBJ1-5; D is unresolved. CDR1 is SEHNR and CDR2 is FQNEAQ in the germline V gene (reference sequence). V was cut by 10 bases and J by 2 bases, with 12 bases left in between. The CDR3 is 13 residues long. CDR3 bases: TGTGCCACTCAGATCGGGGGCAATCAGCCCCAGCATTTT. Protein: CATQIGGNQPQHF.

The chain recombines TRBV7-2 with TRBJ1-2; 9 bases align to TRBD1. With V trimmed by 4 bases and J by 5 bases, 11 bases remained unmatched. The CDR3 is 16 amino acids. CDR1 is SGHTA and CDR2 is FQGNSA in the germline V gene. This chain's CDR3 is CASSSPPGQGGYGYTF. The CDR3 region has the DNA TGTGCCAGCAGCTCCCCACCGGGACAGGGAGGGTATGGCTACACCTTC. The full variable domain, with the rest looked up from reference TRBV7-2 and TRBJ1-2, is GAGVSQSPSNKVTEKGKDVELRCDPISGHTALYWYRQSLGQGLEFLIYFQGNSAPDKSGLPSDRFSAERTGGSVSTLTIQRTQQEDSAVYLCASSSPPGQGGYGYTFGSGTRLTVV.

This chain joins TRBV9 and TRBJ2-7; 8 bases align to TRBD1. From germline, CDR1 is SGDLS and CDR2 YYNGEE. The junction had 10 bases not matched to a gene; V was cut back by 7 bases and J by 1 base. The CDR3 contains 15 residues. This chain's CDR3 is CASVVLGQESYEQYV. CDR3 nucleotides: TGTGCCAGCGTTGTCCTGGGACAGGAGTCCTACGAGCAGTACGTC.

The chain uses TRBV6-5 and TRBJ2-7; 11 nucleotides align to TRBD2. V was pared by 6 bases and J by 6 bases, with 10 bases of the junction left unmatched. CDR1 and CDR2 from the germline V gene are MNHEY and SVGAGI. This CDR3 has 15 residues. In DNA, the CDR3 is TGTGCCAGCAGAACCTTAACTAGCGGGAGCCCCGAGCAGTACTTC. It encodes CASRTLTSGSPEQYF.

The rearrangement uses TRBV3-1 (or the pseudogene TRBV3-2) and TRBJ1-2; D is perhaps TRBD1 (5 bases). The CDR3 has 12 amino acids. CDR1 and CDR2 from the germline V gene are LGHDT and YNNKEL (reference sequence). The V and J ends lost 3 bases and 7 bases respectively, with 9 bases between them. The CDR3 DNA reads as TGTGCCAGCAGCCAGCAGGGAGGTGGCTACACCTTC. Residues: CASSQQGGGYTF.

This sequence joins TRBV27 and TRBJ2-7; D not certain. The V end was cut by 4 bases, the J end by 1 base, with 11 bases between. Germline V gene sequence: CDR1 MNHEY, CDR2 SMNVEV (reference sequence). The CDR3 consists of 14 residues. This CDR3 is CASSSSGPSYEQYF. Written as DNA, the CDR3 is TGTGCCAGCAGTTCCTCAGGTCCTTCCTACGAGCAGTACTTC.

The chain uses TRBV5-1 and TRBJ1-1, with 9 bases that match TRBD1. Unmatched junction bases numbered 5, after V lost 5 bases and J lost 6 bases. CDR3 length: 13 residues. Germline lookup yields CDR1 SGHRS and CDR2 YFSETQ. The CDR3 DNA follows: TGCGCCAGCAGGGGACAGGGAGGGGCTGAAGCTTTCTTT. Translating it yields CASRGQGGAEAFF.

The V gene is TRBV19, the J gene TRBJ1-5, with D tentatively TRBD1 (6 bases). Trimming took 7 bases from V and 3 from J, leaving 16 bases between them. Germline V gives CDR1 LNHDA, CDR2 SQIVND (reference sequence). The CDR3 spans 15 residues. The CDR3 loop reads CASKLDRSNNQPQHF. In DNA, the CDR3 is TGTGCCAGTAAACTCGACAGGTCGAACAATCAGCCCCAGCATTTT.